The 21 T cell receptor beta chains below come from one sample, sequenced in a study of OX40 agonist ivuxolimab in advanced cancers. TCRdb's copy holds only in-frame clones and misses some; the assay was immunoSEQ multiplex PCR. The sample has fewer than 50,000 clones; approximately 80% are singletons. The specimen comprised CD4+ or CD8+ T cells sorted from blood, sampled in a trial of the OX40 agonist ivuxolimab. The receptors originated from an adult with an advanced solid tumor such as melanoma, head and neck, liver or kidney cancer.

This chain connects TRBV28 to TRBJ2-7; no reliable D call. The CDR3 is 15 residues long. V shed 4 bases and J shed 4 bases, with 17 bases lying between them. Per germline, CDR1 MDHEN and CDR2 SYDVKM. The CDR3: CASSSTVGPRYEQYF. The CDR3, as DNA: TGTGCCAGCAGTTCGACCGTCGGCCCGCGGTACGAGCAGTACTTC. The entire variable domain, with the rest obtained from reference TRBV28 and TRBJ2-7, is as follows: DVKVTQSSRYLVKRTGEKVFLECVQDMDHENMFWYRQDPGLGLRLIYFSYDVKMKEKGDIPEGYSVSREKKERFSLILESASTNQTSMYLCASSSTVGPRYEQYFGPGTRLTVT.

The rearrangement uses TRBV5-1 and TRBJ2-7; possible D gene TRBD2, 6 bases. The CDR3 has 14 amino acids. CDR1 is SGHRS, CDR2 YFSETQ, per germline. Deletions cut 0 bases from V and 6 bases from J, with 13 bases between. CDR3 amino acids: CASSLGPPGGEQYF. In DNA form, the CDR3 reads TGCGCCAGCAGCTTGGGACCCCCCGGGGGCGAGCAGTACTTC.

The chain has TRBV7-6 and TRBJ2-2, with 14 bases matching TRBD2. Germline values: CDR1 SGHVS, CDR2 FNYEAQ. J was trimmed by 2 bases and V by 5 bases; bases with no gene match: 4. This CDR3 spans 17 amino acids. CDR3: CASSLGLAGGNTGELFF. In DNA form, the CDR3 reads TGTGCCAGCAGCCTCGGACTAGCGGGGGGTAACACCGGGGAGCTGTTTTTT.

The count of this clone is one. The chain recombines TRBV5-1 with TRBJ2-1, with D possibly TRBD1 on 6 matching bases. The CDR3 is made up of 14 amino acids. The germline gives CDR1 SGHRS, CDR2 YFSETQ. The germline V and J ends were trimmed by 5 bases and 1 base, with 10 bases remaining between them. CDR3 coding DNA: TGCGCCAGCAGTACGGACAGTTCCTACAATGAGCAGTTCTTC. This codes for CASSTDSSYNEQFF.

CDR3 nucleotide sequence: TGTGCCAGCAGCTCGGACAGGTATAATGAAAAACTGTTTTTT. Its protein product is CASSSDRYNEKLFF. The V and J genes are TRBV7-9 and TRBJ1-4; 7 bases are a match to TRBD1. CDR3 length: 14 amino acids. Germline lookup yields CDR1 SEHNR and CDR2 FQNEAQ (reference sequence). The V segment lost 4 bases and the J segment 4 bases; nucleotides outside the gene matches: 3.

The chain joins TRBV10-3 to TRBJ2-7; 10 positions match TRBD1. The germline CDR1 and CDR2 sequences are ENHRY and SYGVKD. V shed 6 bases and J 5 bases; nucleotides not matched to a gene: 13. The CDR3 extends over 16 amino acids. CDR3 in DNA: TGTGCCATCAGCCCCGAATGGACAGGGGGTATCCACGAGCAGTACTTC. Protein: CAISPEWTGGIHEQYF.

V gene TRBV21-1 combines with J gene TRBJ2-3; TRBD2 is the table's D call and was not checked against the DNA. TRBV21-1 is labeled a pseudogene. This CDR3 is 14 amino acids long. The CDR3 is CASIPGLASDTQYF. The CDR3 bases are TGTGCCAGCATCCCGGGACTAGCGTCAGATACGCAGTATTTT.

The rearrangement links TRBV19 to TRBJ1-4, with 10 bases lining up with TRBD1. J was trimmed by 7 bases and V by 5 bases; bases with no gene match: 7. CDR3 length: 15 residues. Germline V lookup: CDR1 LNHDA, CDR2 SQIVND (reference sequence). The CDR3 protein is CASSSRDRGSEKLFF. Here the CDR3 DNA reads TGTGCCAGTAGTTCCCGGGACAGGGGAAGTGAAAAACTGTTTTTT.

This clone was counted only a few times. V gene TRBV9 combines with J gene TRBJ1-5, with a weak D call TRBD1 (5 bases). V was trimmed by 0 bases and J by 1 base, leaving 8 bases between them. The CDR3 loop spans 15 amino acids. The germline V gene has CDR1 SGDLS and CDR2 YYNGEE. This chain's CDR3 is CASSVDGGSNQPQHF. The DNA of the CDR3 is TGTGCCAGCAGCGTAGACGGGGGAAGCAATCAGCCCCAGCATTTT.

The rearrangement links TRBV29-1 to TRBJ1-1; D possibly corresponds to TRBD1 (5 bases). The CDR3 loop spans 13 amino acids. Per germline, CDR1 SQVTM and CDR2 ANQGSEA. V was pared by 7 bases and J by 4 bases, with 16 bases between. CDR3 sequence: CSAGPRGGTEAFF. As DNA, the CDR3 is TGCAGCGCCGGTCCTCGGGGGGGCACTGAAGCTTTCTTT.

The rearrangement links TRBV7-9 to TRBJ2-7; 8 bases line up with TRBD1. V lost 6 bases to trimming and J lost 3 bases; unmatched junction nucleotides: 10. The CDR3 has 15 amino acids. Germline CDR1 reads SEHNR; CDR2 reads FQNEAQ (reference sequence). CDR3 coding DNA: TGTGCCAGCAGTCAGGGACAGGTGAGAAACTACGAGCAGTACTTC. Encoded protein: CASSQGQVRNYEQYF.

This clone was seen just once. The chain is built from TRBV9 and TRBJ2-2; 9 bases line up with TRBD2. In germline, CDR1 is SGDLS, CDR2 YYNGEE. The CDR3 length is 16 residues. The ends lost 2 bases at V and 6 bases at J; junction bases unmatched: 8. This CDR3 is CASSVGGRAISGELFF. Here the CDR3 DNA reads TGTGCCAGCAGCGTCGGCGGGAGGGCCATATCCGGGGAGCTGTTTTTT.

This chain connects TRBV15 to TRBJ2-5, with 9 positions matching TRBD1. This CDR3 spans 15 amino acids. CDR1 is LNHNV, CDR2 YYDKDF, per germline (reference sequence). V trimming: 5 bases; J trimming: 1 base; junction bases outside the gene matches: 5. The chain's CDR3 is CATSPDRGRQETQYF. The CDR3 DNA reads TGTGCCACCAGCCCGGACAGGGGCCGCCAAGAGACCCAGTACTTC.

The rearrangement uses TRBV11-2 and TRBJ1-1; D call uncertain. Germline V gene sequence: CDR1 SGHAT, CDR2 FQNNGV. Trimming shortened V by 3 bases and J by 2 bases, and 10 bases separated the two germline ends. This CDR3 spans 14 amino acids. CDR3 residues: CASSFSWKNTEAFF. The CDR3 DNA reads TGTGCCAGCAGCTTTTCCTGGAAAAACACTGAAGCTTTCTTT.

The rearrangement links TRBV7-9 to TRBJ2-7; perhaps TRBD1 as D (6 bases). The germline V gene encodes CDR1 SEHNR and CDR2 FQNEAQ (reference sequence). Trimming removed 1 base at V and 2 bases at J, with 9 bases between. The CDR3 sequence is 14 residues long. CDR3 DNA: TGTGCCAGCAGCTTAGGGCAGGGGACCTACGAGCAGTACTTC. It yields the protein CASSLGQGTYEQYF.

This rearrangement joins TRBV19 to TRBJ1-2; TRBD1 matches at 8 bases. V shed 7 bases, J shed 0 bases, and the junction held 4 bases outside the gene matches. The CDR3 is 14 residues long. Germline CDR1 is LNHDA and CDR2 is SQIVND (reference sequence). DNA for the CDR3: TGTGCCAGTACCCCGGGACAGGCTAACTATGGCTACACCTTC. It codes for CASTPGQANYGYTF.

The chain links TRBV11-2 to TRBJ2-5, with D possibly being TRBD2 (6 bases). The CDR3 totals 13 residues. The germline V gene has CDR1 SGHAT and CDR2 FQNNGV. V shed 5 bases and J shed 9 bases, with 16 bases lying between them. The chain's CDR3 is CASSPRLREAQYF. The CDR3 region has the DNA TGTGCCAGCAGCCCCCGGTTGAGGGAGGCCCAGTACTTC.

This sequence joins TRBV5-1 and TRBJ2-7, with 9 bases matching TRBD1. Trimming at V came to 3 bases and at J to 2 bases, leaving 3 bases not matched to a gene. Germline-derived CDR1 and CDR2 are SGHRS and YFSETQ. This CDR3 region has 14 residues. The CDR3 coding sequence is TGCGCCAGCAGCTCACAGGGGGCTACCTACGAGCAGTACTTC. It encodes CASSSQGATYEQYF.

The genes are TRBV28 and TRBJ1-5; D call uncertain. Germline V CDR1 and CDR2: MDHEN, SYDVKM. The CDR3 extends over 14 amino acids. Trimming shortened V by 8 bases and J by 0 bases, and 11 bases separated the two germline ends. As DNA, the CDR3 is TGTGCCAGCCTGACGGTTTATAGCAATCAGCCCCAGCATTTT. This translates into CASLTVYSNQPQHF.

The CDR3 spells CASSLQDRVDEQYF. The CDR3 DNA reads TGTGCCAGCAGTTTACAGGACAGGGTTGACGAGCAGTACTTC. This chain links TRBV27 with TRBJ2-5; 8 nucleotides line up with TRBD1. The J call is uncertain, as TRBJ2-7 better fits the DNA end. The CDR3 sequence is 14 residues long. Germline lookup yields CDR1 MNHEY and CDR2 SMNVEV (reference sequence).

CDR3 sequence (DNA): TGTGCCTGGAGCGTGCGGGGGCCCGGGGAGCTGTTTTTT. Translating it yields CAWSVRGPGELFF. V and J are TRBV30 and TRBJ2-2, with D maybe TRBD2 (7 bases). The CDR3 is 13 residues long. The V gene's germline CDR1 is GTSNPN and CDR2 SVGIG (reference sequence). V lost 3 bases, J lost 6 bases, and 11 bases lay in between.